This T cell receptor beta chain was obtained from a study of blood T cell repertoires in COVID-19. For the study at large: COVID-19 samples, acute and convalescent, were from the United States, Italy and Spain. Sample material is recorded as cDNA or gDNA derived from T cells, B-cell-depleted T cells, or PBMCs.

During active infection, Seattle patients enrolled and were then monitored through disease. Trimming pared 5 bases from V and 2 bases from J, leaving 13 bases between. The germline V gene encodes CDR1 SGHVS and CDR2 FNYEAQ. The CDR3 has 14 amino acids. In the study's own analysis: Reference gene primers were amplified, and this amplification served to estimate nucleated cell counts. Profiled with immunoSEQ multiplex PCR; TCRdb holds only in-frame clones, not every one. The DNA gave D and trimming, while V, J and clone size come from that table. The profile shows 150,000 to 160,000 clones, approximately 85% of them singletons.

This receptor was taken from a man in his fifties or sixties with COVID-19, enrolled during active disease. The chain employs TRBV7-6 and TRBJ2-7; maybe TRBD1 (5 bases). Sequences were obtained from peripheral blood. As DNA, the CDR3 is TGTGCCAGCAGCCCGACAGTGGGGCCCTACGAGCAGTACTTC. It yields the protein CASSPTVGPYEQYF.